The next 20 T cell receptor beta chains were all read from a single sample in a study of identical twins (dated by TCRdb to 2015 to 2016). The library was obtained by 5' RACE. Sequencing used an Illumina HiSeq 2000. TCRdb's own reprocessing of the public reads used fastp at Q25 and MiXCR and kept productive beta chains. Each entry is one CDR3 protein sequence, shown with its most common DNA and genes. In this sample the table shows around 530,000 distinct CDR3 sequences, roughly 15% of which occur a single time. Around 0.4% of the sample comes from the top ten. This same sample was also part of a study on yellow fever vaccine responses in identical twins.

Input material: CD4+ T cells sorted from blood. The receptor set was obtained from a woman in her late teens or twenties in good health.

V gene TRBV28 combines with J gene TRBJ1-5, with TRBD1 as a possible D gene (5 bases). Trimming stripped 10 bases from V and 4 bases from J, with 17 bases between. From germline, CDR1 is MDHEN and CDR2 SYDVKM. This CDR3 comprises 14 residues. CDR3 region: CAIAVGGPNQPQHF. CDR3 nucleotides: TGTGCCATTGCCGTGGGGGGTCCGAATCAGCCCCAGCATTTT.

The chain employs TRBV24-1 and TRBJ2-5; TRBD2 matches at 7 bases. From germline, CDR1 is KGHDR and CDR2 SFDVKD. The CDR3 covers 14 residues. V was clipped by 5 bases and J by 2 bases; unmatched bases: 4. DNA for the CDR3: TGTGCCACCAGTGGTGCGGGAGAGCAAGAGACCCAGTACTTC. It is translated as CATSGAGEQETQYF.

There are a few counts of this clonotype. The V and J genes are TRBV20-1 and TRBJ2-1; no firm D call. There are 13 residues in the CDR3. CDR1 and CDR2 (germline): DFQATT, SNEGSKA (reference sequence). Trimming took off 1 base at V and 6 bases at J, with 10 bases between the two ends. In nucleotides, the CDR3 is TGCAGTGCTAGAGCCCCCCCTCTCAATGAGCAGTTCTTC. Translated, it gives CSARAPPLNEQFF.

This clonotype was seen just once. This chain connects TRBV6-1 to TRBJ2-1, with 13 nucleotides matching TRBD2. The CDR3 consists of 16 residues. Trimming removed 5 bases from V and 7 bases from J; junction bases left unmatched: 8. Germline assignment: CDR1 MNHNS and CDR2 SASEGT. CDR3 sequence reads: CASSQPTSGRQNEQFF. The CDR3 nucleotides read TGTGCCAGCAGTCAACCGACTAGCGGGAGGCAAAATGAGCAGTTCTTC.

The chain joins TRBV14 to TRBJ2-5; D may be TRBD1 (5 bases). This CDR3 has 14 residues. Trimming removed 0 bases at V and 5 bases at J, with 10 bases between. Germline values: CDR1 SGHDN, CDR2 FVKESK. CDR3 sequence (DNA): TGTGCCAGCAGCCAAGATAGGGGTTGGGAGACCCAGTACTTC. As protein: CASSQDRGWETQYF.

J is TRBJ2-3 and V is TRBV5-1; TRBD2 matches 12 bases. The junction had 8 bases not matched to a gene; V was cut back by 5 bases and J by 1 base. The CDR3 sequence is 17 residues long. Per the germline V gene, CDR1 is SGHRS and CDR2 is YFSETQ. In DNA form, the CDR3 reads TGCGCCAGCAGGACCTTACTAGCGGGGGGAGGCACAGATACGCAGTATTTT. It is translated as CASRTLLAGGGTDTQYF. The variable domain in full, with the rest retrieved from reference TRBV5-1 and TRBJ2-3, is KAGVTQTPRYLIKTRGQQVTLSCSPISGHRSVSWYQQTPGQGLQFLFEYFSETQRNKGNFPGRFSGRQFSNSRSEMNVSTLELGDSALYLCASRTLLAGGGTDTQYFGPGTRLTVL.

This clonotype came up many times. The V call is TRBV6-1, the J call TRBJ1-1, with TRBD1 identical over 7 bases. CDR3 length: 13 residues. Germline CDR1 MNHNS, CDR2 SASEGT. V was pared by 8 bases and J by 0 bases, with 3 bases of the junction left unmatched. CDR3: CASSGQLNTEAFF. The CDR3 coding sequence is TGTGCCAGCTCGGGACAGTTGAACACTGAAGCTTTCTTT.

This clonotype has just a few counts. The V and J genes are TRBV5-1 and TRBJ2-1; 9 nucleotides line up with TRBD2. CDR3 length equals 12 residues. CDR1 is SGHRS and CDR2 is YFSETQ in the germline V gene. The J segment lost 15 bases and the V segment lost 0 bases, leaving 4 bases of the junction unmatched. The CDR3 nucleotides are TGCGCCAGCAGCTTGGGAAGCGGGAGGACGTTCTTC. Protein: CASSLGSGRTFF.

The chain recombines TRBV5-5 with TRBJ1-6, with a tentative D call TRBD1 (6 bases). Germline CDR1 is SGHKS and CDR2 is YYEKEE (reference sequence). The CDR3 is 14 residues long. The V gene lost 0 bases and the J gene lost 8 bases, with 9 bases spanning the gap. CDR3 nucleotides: TGTGCCAGCAGCTTGGAGGGGGGGCATTCACCCCTCCACTTT. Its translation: CASSLEGGHSPLHF.

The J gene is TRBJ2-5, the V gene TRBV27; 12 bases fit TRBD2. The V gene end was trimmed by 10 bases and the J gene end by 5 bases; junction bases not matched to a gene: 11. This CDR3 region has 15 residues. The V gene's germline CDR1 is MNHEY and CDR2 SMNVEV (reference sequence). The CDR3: CATKLAGGPVETQYF. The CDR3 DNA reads TGTGCCACCAAACTAGCGGGGGGCCCCGTGGAGACCCAGTACTTC.

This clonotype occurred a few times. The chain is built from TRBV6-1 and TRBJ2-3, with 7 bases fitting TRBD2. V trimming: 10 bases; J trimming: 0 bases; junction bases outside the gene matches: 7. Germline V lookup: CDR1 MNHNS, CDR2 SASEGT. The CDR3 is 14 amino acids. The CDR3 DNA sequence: TGTGCCACCAAGCGGGGATCTAGCACAGATACGCAGTATTTT. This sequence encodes CATKRGSSTDTQYF.

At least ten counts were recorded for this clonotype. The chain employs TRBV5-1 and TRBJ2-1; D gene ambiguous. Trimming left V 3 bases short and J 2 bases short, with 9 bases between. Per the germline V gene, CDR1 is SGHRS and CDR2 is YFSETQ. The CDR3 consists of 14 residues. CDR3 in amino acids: CASSSLNTYNEQFF. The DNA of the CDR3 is TGCGCCAGCAGCTCTCTGAACACCTACAATGAGCAGTTCTTC.

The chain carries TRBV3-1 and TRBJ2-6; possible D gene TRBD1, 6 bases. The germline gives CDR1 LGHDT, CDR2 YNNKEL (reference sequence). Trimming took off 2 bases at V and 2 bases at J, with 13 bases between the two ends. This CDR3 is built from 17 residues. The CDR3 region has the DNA TGTGCCAGCAGCCAAACCCTGGACAGCGCTGGGGCCAACGTCCTGACTTTC. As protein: CASSQTLDSAGANVLTF.

As DNA, the CDR3 is TGTGCCAGCACCCGGGCCCTAGTGAGCACAGATACGCAGTATTTT. The encoded protein is CASTRALVSTDTQYF. The chain recombines TRBV7-9 with TRBJ2-3; no clear D. Germline lookup yields CDR1 SEHNR and CDR2 FQNEAQ (reference sequence). The ends were cut back, 7 bases at V and 0 bases at J, with 14 bases in the middle. The CDR3 is 15 residues long.

CDR3 sequence reads: CASSLDQRGGYNEQFF. The CDR3 nucleotides are TGTGCCAGCAGCTTAGACCAGCGGGGGGGCTACAATGAGCAGTTCTTC. This chain joins TRBV7-2 and TRBJ2-1; TRBD2 matches at 10 bases. Trimming cost V 1 base and J 3 bases; bases outside gene matches: 3. The CDR3 contains 16 residues. The germline gives CDR1 SGHTA, CDR2 FQGNSA.

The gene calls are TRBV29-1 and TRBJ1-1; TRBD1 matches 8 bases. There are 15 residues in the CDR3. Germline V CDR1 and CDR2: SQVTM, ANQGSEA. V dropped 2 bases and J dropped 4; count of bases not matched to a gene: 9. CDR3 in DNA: TGCAGCGTTGAAAACCCGGGACAGGTCTTCACTGAAGCTTTCTTT. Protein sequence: CSVENPGQVFTEAFF.

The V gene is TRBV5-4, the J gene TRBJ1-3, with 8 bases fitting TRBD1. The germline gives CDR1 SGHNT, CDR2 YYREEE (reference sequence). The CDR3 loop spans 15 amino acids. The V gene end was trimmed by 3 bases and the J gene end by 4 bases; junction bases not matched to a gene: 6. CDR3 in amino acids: CASSYGQGSGNTIYF. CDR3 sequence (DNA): TGTGCCAGCAGCTACGGACAGGGATCAGGAAACACCATATATTTT. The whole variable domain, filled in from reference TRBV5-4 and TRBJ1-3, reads ETGVTQSPTHLIKTRGQQVTLRCSSQSGHNTVSWYQQALGQGPQFIFQYYREEENGRGNFPPRFSGLQFPNYSSELNVNALELDDSALYLCASSYGQGSGNTIYFGEGSWLTVV.

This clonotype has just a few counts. CDR3 amino acids: CASSPLGAGGQNEQFF. DNA of the CDR3: TGTGCCAGCAGCCCACTTGGGGCGGGGGGGCAAAATGAGCAGTTCTTC. The genes are TRBV5-5 and TRBJ2-1, with 9 bases identical to TRBD2. After removal of 4 bases from V and 7 bases from J, the junction contained 12 bases not matched to a gene. Germline-derived CDR1 and CDR2 are SGHKS and YYEKEE (reference sequence). The CDR3 spans 16 residues.

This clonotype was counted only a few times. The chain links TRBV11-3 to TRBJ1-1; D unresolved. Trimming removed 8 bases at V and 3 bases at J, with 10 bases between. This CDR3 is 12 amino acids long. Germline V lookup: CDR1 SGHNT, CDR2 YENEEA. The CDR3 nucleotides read TGTGCCAGCCGTAGCCCCTACACTGAAGCTTTCTTT. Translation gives CASRSPYTEAFF.

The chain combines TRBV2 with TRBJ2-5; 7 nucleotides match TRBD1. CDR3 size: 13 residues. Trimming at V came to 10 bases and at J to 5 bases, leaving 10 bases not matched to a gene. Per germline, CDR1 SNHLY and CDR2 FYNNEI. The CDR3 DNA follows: TGTGCCACGCCTAGGGACAGAAGGGAGACCCAGTACTTC. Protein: CATPRDRRETQYF.